This is a list of T cell receptor beta chains from one sample in a study of T-cell reconstitution after alpha-beta-depleted transplantation in children. TCRdb processed the PCR reads anew with MiXCR; each CDR3 protein has one entry. The data show about 830,000 distinct CDR3 sequences, roughly 15% seen once. The sequenced sample was PBMCs, mostly from graft donor cells, obtained 360 days after TCRalphabeta/CD19-depleted stem cell transplant. The receptors here all came from a male patient younger than 18 who had a stem cell transplant for acute lymphoblastic leukemia, so the T cells may come from the graft donor. Both conserved end residues are part of each CDR3. The order of the fields is J gene, clone size, D gene, V gene, CDR3 protein, CDR3 DNA. The D gene is left open where the match is weak. Size is stated for part of the rows, as once, few or many counts, or as a class when the clone is expanded.

J gene: TRBJ1-2; clone size: -; D gene: -; V gene: TRBV27; CDR3 protein: CVARAANYGYTF; CDR3 DNA: TGTGTTGCGAGAGCAGCTAACTATGGCTACACCTTC
J gene: TRBJ2-7; clone size: many; D gene: -; V gene: TRBV20-1; CDR3 protein: CSAREGPYEQYF; CDR3 DNA: TGCAGTGCTAGAGAAGGTCCCTACGAGCAGTACTTC
J gene: TRBJ1-2; clone size: few; D gene: -; V gene: TRBV12-3/TRBV12-4; CDR3 protein: CASSLPGGGYTF; CDR3 DNA: TGTGCCAGCAGTTTACCGGGAGGGGGCTACACCTTC
J gene: TRBJ2-1; clone size: -; D gene: TRBD1; V gene: TRBV7-2; CDR3 protein: CASRHTRDSVYNEQFF; CDR3 DNA: TGTGCCAGCAGACACACCCGGGACAGCGTATACAATGAGCAGTTCTTC
J gene: TRBJ2-1; clone size: few; D gene: TRBD2; V gene: TRBV4-2; CDR3 protein: CASSQQLLAGYNEQFF; CDR3 DNA: TGTGCCAGCAGCCAACAACTACTAGCGGGGTACAATGAGCAGTTCTTC
J gene: TRBJ2-2; clone size: few; D gene: TRBD1; V gene: TRBV5-1; CDR3 protein: CASSQRQGGNTGELFF; CDR3 DNA: TGCGCCAGCAGCCAACGACAGGGGGGGAACACCGGGGAGCTGTTTTTT
J gene: TRBJ1-1; clone size: few; D gene: TRBD1; V gene: TRBV20-1; CDR3 protein: CSARVIQGSNTEAFF; CDR3 DNA: TGCAGTGCTAGAGTTATACAGGGGTCGAACACTGAAGCTTTCTTT
J gene: TRBJ2-7; clone size: -; D gene: -; V gene: TRBV29-1; CDR3 protein: CSVEVEPAYEQYF; CDR3 DNA: TGCAGCGTTGAGGTGGAGCCCGCCTACGAGCAGTACTTC
J gene: TRBJ2-1; clone size: -; D gene: TRBD2; V gene: TRBV4-1; CDR3 protein: CASSQARTSSYNEQFF; CDR3 DNA: TGCGCCAGCAGCCAAGCTAGGACTAGCTCTTACAATGAGCAGTTCTTC
J gene: TRBJ1-1; clone size: -; D gene: TRBD1; V gene: TRBV10-3; CDR3 protein: CAISLTGSLTEAFF; CDR3 DNA: TGTGCCATCAGCTTGACAGGGTCTCTCACTGAAGCTTTCTTT
J gene: TRBJ2-3; clone size: few; D gene: TRBD1; V gene: TRBV5-1; CDR3 protein: CASSLMGQGDTDTQYF; CDR3 DNA: TGCGCCAGCAGCTTGATGGGACAGGGGGACACAGATACGCAGTATTTT
J gene: TRBJ1-2; clone size: -; D gene: -; V gene: TRBV20-1; CDR3 protein: CSARAVRGYGYTF; CDR3 DNA: TGCAGTGCTAGAGCGGTCAGGGGATATGGCTACACCTTC
J gene: TRBJ1-5; clone size: -; D gene: -; V gene: TRBV7-9; CDR3 protein: CASSPSRGASNQPQHF; CDR3 DNA: TGTGCCAGCAGCCCTTCGCGGGGGGCGAGCAATCAGCCCCAGCATTTT
J gene: TRBJ2-7; clone size: -; D gene: TRBD1; V gene: TRBV4-2; CDR3 protein: CASSAGTVEYEQYF; CDR3 DNA: TGTGCCAGCAGCGCTGGGACAGTGGAGTACGAGCAGTACTTC
J gene: TRBJ2-3; clone size: many; D gene: -; V gene: TRBV2; CDR3 protein: CASTRIADTQYF; CDR3 DNA: TGTGCCAGCACCAGGATCGCAGATACGCAGTATTTT
J gene: TRBJ1-5; clone size: few; D gene: -; V gene: TRBV5-1; CDR3 protein: CASSPTGRPNQPQHF; CDR3 DNA: TGCGCCAGCAGTCCCACGGGCCGGCCAAATCAGCCCCAGCATTTT